A selection of T cell receptor beta chains follows, all from one sample in a study of blood T cell repertoires in COVID-19. Produced via immunoSEQ multiplex PCR; TCRdb's table is partial and in-frame only. Found here are some 180,000 clones, roughly 80% of them singletons; the top ten hold roughly an eighth. Sequenced: PBMCs or T cells enriched from blood (not recorded which). These receptor sequences come from a man aged 60 to 69 who had been exposed to COVID-19. Each CDR3 is given with its conserved first and last residue. D genes are given only for firm matches. The listing skips clone size in some rows; elsewhere it reads once, few, many or a size class.

CDR3nt: TGTGCCAGCAGTACTCAGGGTTTACGCTCCTACGAGCAGTACTTC
CDR3aa: CASSTQGLRSYEQYF
j_gene: TRBJ2-7
d_gene: -
v_gene: TRBV28
abundance: -

CDR3nt: TGTGCCAGCAGCTTGACAGGGGTAGTACTGGATACGCAGTATTTT
CDR3aa: CASSLTGVVLDTQYF
j_gene: TRBJ2-3
d_gene: TRBD1
v_gene: TRBV7-9
abundance: -

CDR3nt: TGCGCCAGCACCCCCCTTTACAGAACAGACACTGAAGCTTTCTTT
CDR3aa: CASTPLYRTDTEAFF
j_gene: TRBJ1-1
d_gene: -
v_gene: TRBV10-1
abundance: -

CDR3nt: TGTGCCAGTAGTTCCCTAGCCCTCGGGACAGGGGGCACCGGGGAGCTGTTTTTT
CDR3aa: CASSSLALGTGGTGELFF
j_gene: TRBJ2-2
d_gene: TRBD1
v_gene: TRBV19
abundance: -

CDR3nt: TGTGCCAGCAGTGGTTGGGACAGGGGCCGAGAGACCCAGTACTTC
CDR3aa: CASSGWDRGRETQYF
j_gene: TRBJ2-5
d_gene: TRBD1
v_gene: TRBV2
abundance: -

CDR3nt: TGCGCCAGCAGCTTGGCAGGGGGTGAGACCCAGTACTTC
CDR3aa: CASSLAGGETQYF
j_gene: TRBJ2-5
d_gene: TRBD1
v_gene: TRBV5-1
abundance: -

CDR3nt: TGTGCCAGCAGGAGTGCAGGGTGGTACACTGAAGCTTTCTTT
CDR3aa: CASRSAGWYTEAFF
j_gene: TRBJ1-1
d_gene: -
v_gene: TRBV27
abundance: -

CDR3nt: TGTGCCAGCAGTGAATCGACAGGCCCTCCTAACTATGGCTACACCTTC
CDR3aa: CASSESTGPPNYGYTF
j_gene: TRBJ1-2
d_gene: -
v_gene: TRBV2
abundance: few

CDR3nt: TGTGCCTGGAGTGCCGGGACAGGGAGCACAGATACGCAGTATTTT
CDR3aa: CAWSAGTGSTDTQYF
j_gene: TRBJ2-3
d_gene: TRBD1
v_gene: TRBV30
abundance: once

CDR3nt: TGTGCCAGCAGTGAACCAGGGGGCAAATACGAGCAGTACTTC
CDR3aa: CASSEPGGKYEQYF
j_gene: TRBJ2-7
d_gene: TRBD1
v_gene: TRBV6-1
abundance: once

CDR3nt: TGCGCCAGCAGCTTGGGGGCTAAGGATGAAGCTTTCTTT
CDR3aa: CASSLGAKDEAFF
j_gene: TRBJ1-1
d_gene: -
v_gene: TRBV5-1
abundance: -

CDR3nt: TGTGCCAGCAGTTACTCTACAGGGGGCACCGGGGAGCTGTTTTTT
CDR3aa: CASSYSTGGTGELFF
j_gene: TRBJ2-2
d_gene: TRBD1
v_gene: TRBV6-2/TRBV6-3
abundance: -

CDR3nt: TGTGCCAGCAGCTTCGGACTAGCGGTCTGGGGCACAGATACGCAGTATTTT
CDR3aa: CASSFGLAVWGTDTQYF
j_gene: TRBJ2-3
d_gene: TRBD2
v_gene: TRBV7-8
abundance: once

CDR3nt: TGCGCCAGCAGCCACGGGAGGGATTCACCCCTCCACTTT
CDR3aa: CASSHGRDSPLHF
j_gene: TRBJ1-6
d_gene: -
v_gene: TRBV4-1
abundance: -

CDR3nt: TGCACCAGCAGCCAGCCTCCCCAACGGACTCCTGGTCGAGGATCTGAAGCTTTCTTT
CDR3aa: CTSSQPPQRTPGRGSEAFF
j_gene: TRBJ1-1
d_gene: -
v_gene: TRBV1
abundance: -

CDR3nt: TGTGCCAGCAGCCAACCCCAGGGGGGGCAGTATTTT
CDR3aa: CASSQPQGGQYF
j_gene: TRBJ2-3
d_gene: -
v_gene: TRBV3-1/TRBV3-2
abundance: -

CDR3nt: TGTGCCAGCAGTCCGGAGCGGGGCCGCACAGATACGCAGTATTTT
CDR3aa: CASSPERGRTDTQYF
j_gene: TRBJ2-3
d_gene: TRBD2
v_gene: TRBV27
abundance: -

CDR3nt: TGTGCCAGCAGCTCCTGGACAGGGGACGAGCAGTACTTC
CDR3aa: CASSSWTGDEQYF
j_gene: TRBJ2-7
d_gene: TRBD1
v_gene: TRBV11-2
abundance: -

CDR3nt: TGTGCCAGCAGCTTAGACAGGACACAAGCTTTCTTT
CDR3aa: CASSLDRTQAFF
j_gene: TRBJ1-1
d_gene: -
v_gene: TRBV7-2
abundance: -

CDR3nt: TGTGCCAGCAGCTTGGCTAGCCAAGAGACCCAGTACTTC
CDR3aa: CASSLASQETQYF
j_gene: TRBJ2-5
d_gene: -
v_gene: TRBV5-4
abundance: -

CDR3nt: TGTGCCAGCTCTCAGTCCCGGGGGGCGAGCTCCTACGAGCAGTACTTC
CDR3aa: CASSQSRGASSYEQYF
j_gene: TRBJ2-7
d_gene: -
v_gene: TRBV18
abundance: -

CDR3nt: TGTGCCAGCAGTTCCCATCGGGACAGGGTCGCTGAAAAACTGTTTTTT
CDR3aa: CASSSHRDRVAEKLFF
j_gene: TRBJ1-4
d_gene: TRBD1
v_gene: TRBV6-6
abundance: -

CDR3nt: TGTGCCAGCAGCTCCCCAAACAACCCCACGTACGAGCAGTACTTC
CDR3aa: CASSSPNNPTYEQYF
j_gene: TRBJ2-7
d_gene: -
v_gene: TRBV7-9
abundance: -

CDR3nt: TGTGCCAGCAGCGTAGAACCAGGAACGTCGGCCCAGTACTTC
CDR3aa: CASSVEPGTSAQYF
j_gene: TRBJ2-5
d_gene: -
v_gene: TRBV9
abundance: many

CDR3nt: TGTGCCAGCAGCCGAGGGGACAACGAAGCTTTCTTT
CDR3aa: CASSRGDNEAFF
j_gene: TRBJ1-1
d_gene: -
v_gene: TRBV6-2/TRBV6-3
abundance: -

CDR3nt: TGTGCCAGTAGTTTAGGACAGGGACCCTATCAGCCCCAGCATTTT
CDR3aa: CASSLGQGPYQPQHF
j_gene: TRBJ1-5
d_gene: TRBD1
v_gene: TRBV19
abundance: -

CDR3nt: TGTGCCAGCAGGGGAGCTGGGATCCGGTCTGGAAACACCATATATTTT
CDR3aa: CASRGAGIRSGNTIYF
j_gene: TRBJ1-3
d_gene: -
v_gene: TRBV27
abundance: -

CDR3nt: TGTGCCAGCTCCCCTGACAGAGGCTCTGGCTACACCTTC
CDR3aa: CASSPDRGSGYTF
j_gene: TRBJ1-2
d_gene: -
v_gene: TRBV18
abundance: many

CDR3nt: TGTGCCAGCAGCTTAAGTCAGGGTAATTCGCCCCTCCACTTT
CDR3aa: CASSLSQGNSPLHF
j_gene: TRBJ1-6
d_gene: -
v_gene: TRBV7-2
abundance: -

CDR3nt: TGTGCCAGTACACTGGGGCCGGTGGGCAATCAGCCCCAGCATTTT
CDR3aa: CASTLGPVGNQPQHF
j_gene: TRBJ1-5
d_gene: -
v_gene: TRBV19
abundance: -

CDR3nt: TGTGCCAGCAGCATTCGGACAGATTCCTACGAGCAGTACTTC
CDR3aa: CASSIRTDSYEQYF
j_gene: TRBJ2-7
d_gene: -
v_gene: TRBV7-6
abundance: -

CDR3nt: TGTGCCAGCAGCTTGCGGCAGGGGGAGACCCAGTACTTC
CDR3aa: CASSLRQGETQYF
j_gene: TRBJ2-5
d_gene: -
v_gene: TRBV5-4
abundance: -

CDR3nt: TGTGCCACCAGTGATGGGACAGGGATCCTAAGGGGATGGGGGGGCACCATATATTTT
CDR3aa: CATSDGTGILRGWGGTIYF
j_gene: TRBJ1-3
d_gene: TRBD1
v_gene: TRBV24-1
abundance: -

CDR3nt: TGTGCCAGCAGCGAATCCGCCAGTGGAAACACCATATATTTT
CDR3aa: CASSESASGNTIYF
j_gene: TRBJ1-3
d_gene: -
v_gene: TRBV9
abundance: -

CDR3nt: TGTGCCAGTAGTATTGTAGCTAGCGGGAGAAATGAGCAGTTCTTC
CDR3aa: CASSIVASGRNEQFF
j_gene: TRBJ2-1
d_gene: TRBD2
v_gene: TRBV19
abundance: -

CDR3nt: TGTGCCTGGAGACCACAGGGGCGGTACGGCTACACCTTC
CDR3aa: CAWRPQGRYGYTF
j_gene: TRBJ1-2
d_gene: TRBD1
v_gene: TRBV30
abundance: -

CDR3nt: TGTGCCAGTAGTTTCGGACTATCCGGGGCCAACGTCCTGACTTTC
CDR3aa: CASSFGLSGANVLTF
j_gene: TRBJ2-6
d_gene: -
v_gene: TRBV19
abundance: -

CDR3nt: TGTGCCAGCCACTCCAAGAACACCGGGGAGCTGTTTTTT
CDR3aa: CASHSKNTGELFF
j_gene: TRBJ2-2
d_gene: -
v_gene: TRBV19
abundance: -

CDR3nt: TGTGCCAGCAGCTCCCGGACTAGCGGGAGATACAATGAGCAGTTCTTC
CDR3aa: CASSSRTSGRYNEQFF
j_gene: TRBJ2-1
d_gene: TRBD2
v_gene: TRBV7-8
abundance: -

CDR3nt: TGTGCCAGCAGGCCTCAGGGATATTCTGGAAACACCATATATTTT
CDR3aa: CASRPQGYSGNTIYF
j_gene: TRBJ1-3
d_gene: -
v_gene: TRBV28
abundance: -

CDR3nt: TGTGCCAGCAGCTTAGCGCCTACGGGGGGATGGCAAGAGACCCAGTACTTC
CDR3aa: CASSLAPTGGWQETQYF
j_gene: TRBJ2-5
d_gene: TRBD2
v_gene: TRBV7-8
abundance: -

CDR3nt: TGTGCCAGCAGCTCCGACAGGGGGCCCCAAGAGACCCAGTACTTC
CDR3aa: CASSSDRGPQETQYF
j_gene: TRBJ2-5
d_gene: TRBD1
v_gene: TRBV7-2
abundance: -

CDR3nt: TGTGCCAGCAGCTTATACGGGAGAGGCACAGATACGCAGTATTTT
CDR3aa: CASSLYGRGTDTQYF
j_gene: TRBJ2-3
d_gene: -
v_gene: TRBV7-8
abundance: -

CDR3nt: TGTGCCACCAGTGATGCGAAGGGGGGGGCGGCCAAAAACATTCAGTACTTC
CDR3aa: CATSDAKGGAAKNIQYF
j_gene: TRBJ2-4
d_gene: -
v_gene: TRBV24-1
abundance: -

CDR3nt: TGTGCCAGCAGTTTTGGGGCCTGGAACACTGAAGCTTTCTTT
CDR3aa: CASSFGAWNTEAFF
j_gene: TRBJ1-1
d_gene: -
v_gene: TRBV6-5
abundance: -

CDR3nt: TGTGCCAGTAGTACCTCTCCTGGGACAGGGATCAATCAGCCCCAGCATTTT
CDR3aa: CASSTSPGTGINQPQHF
j_gene: TRBJ1-5
d_gene: TRBD1
v_gene: TRBV19
abundance: -

CDR3nt: TGTGCCAGCAGAGCGACAGGGGACTCTGGAAACACCATATATTTT
CDR3aa: CASRATGDSGNTIYF
j_gene: TRBJ1-3
d_gene: TRBD1
v_gene: TRBV6-5
abundance: -

CDR3nt: TGTGCCAGCAGCGCTGGGGGCCTCGGCGGGGAGCTGTTTTTT
CDR3aa: CASSAGGLGGELFF
j_gene: TRBJ2-2
d_gene: -
v_gene: TRBV9
abundance: few

CDR3nt: TGTGCCAGCAGCGTAAGCGGGAGGACCGAGCAGTACTTC
CDR3aa: CASSVSGRTEQYF
j_gene: TRBJ2-7
d_gene: TRBD2
v_gene: TRBV7-8
abundance: -

CDR3nt: TGTGCCAGCAGACGCCCCCTACAGGGAGCTGAAGCTTTCTTT
CDR3aa: CASRRPLQGAEAFF
j_gene: TRBJ1-1
d_gene: -
v_gene: TRBV7-2
abundance: once

CDR3nt: TGTGCCAGTAGTCCACCGGACAGGGGGAGTTATACTGAAGCTTTCTTT
CDR3aa: CASSPPDRGSYTEAFF
j_gene: TRBJ1-1
d_gene: TRBD1
v_gene: TRBV19
abundance: -

CDR3nt: TGTGCCAGCAGTGAGCTAAGCTCCTACAATGAGCAGTTCTTC
CDR3aa: CASSELSSYNEQFF
j_gene: TRBJ2-1
d_gene: -
v_gene: TRBV25-1
abundance: -

CDR3nt: TGTGCCAGTACCGACAGGTTCGGGGATACGCAGTATTTT
CDR3aa: CASTDRFGDTQYF
j_gene: TRBJ2-3
d_gene: -
v_gene: TRBV19
abundance: many

CDR3nt: TGTGCCAGCAGCTTACCGGGACTAGCGGGAACGAGCTCCTACAATGAGCAGTTCTTC
CDR3aa: CASSLPGLAGTSSYNEQFF
j_gene: TRBJ2-1
d_gene: TRBD2
v_gene: TRBV5-4
abundance: -

CDR3nt: TGTGCCAGCAAAACGGGACAGGACTATGGCTACACCTTC
CDR3aa: CASKTGQDYGYTF
j_gene: TRBJ1-2
d_gene: TRBD1
v_gene: TRBV6-5
abundance: once

CDR3nt: TGTGCCAGCAGCTTAGGGCCAAATAGCAATCAGCCCCAGCATTTT
CDR3aa: CASSLGPNSNQPQHF
j_gene: TRBJ1-5
d_gene: -
v_gene: TRBV11-2
abundance: -